This T cell receptor beta chain comes out of a study of cytomegalovirus exposure and HLA in healthy donors. General study findings and limits: Diagnosis of cytomegalovirus status made by the classifier reportedly showed high specificity and sensitivity. A likely sequencing artifact accounted for one observed cluster of highly shared sequence variants. TCR association rates varied by HLA locus in a later analysis, with DRB1 highest and HLA-C lowest.

Worth noting for this clone: What it binds is not known.

The PCR was carried out with 60 Vbeta primers and 13 Jbeta primers. In the study's own analysis: In a later analysis, the count reached tens of millions of unique TCR beta chains, with around 10 million shared. Generated by immunoSEQ multiplex PCR, the TCRdb table keeps only in-frame clones and is missing some. That table gives V, J and clone size, and the DNA gave D and trimming. The sample consists of approximately 60,000 clones, 80% to 85% of them appearing once. The CDR3 consists of 14 residues. Between the trimmed V and J ends, which lost 2 bases and 5 bases, there was a span of 12 bases. Germline V gives CDR1 SGHVS, CDR2 FQNEAQ.

The rearrangement uses TRBV7-8 and TRBJ2-5; D gene unclear. The sequenced sample consisted of PBMCs. The TCR was taken from a man aged 25 to 40 in good health and CMV-seronegative. The CDR3: CASSLWSFQETQYF. For the CDR3, the DNA is TGTGCCAGCAGCTTATGGTCCTTTCAGGAGACCCAGTACTTC.